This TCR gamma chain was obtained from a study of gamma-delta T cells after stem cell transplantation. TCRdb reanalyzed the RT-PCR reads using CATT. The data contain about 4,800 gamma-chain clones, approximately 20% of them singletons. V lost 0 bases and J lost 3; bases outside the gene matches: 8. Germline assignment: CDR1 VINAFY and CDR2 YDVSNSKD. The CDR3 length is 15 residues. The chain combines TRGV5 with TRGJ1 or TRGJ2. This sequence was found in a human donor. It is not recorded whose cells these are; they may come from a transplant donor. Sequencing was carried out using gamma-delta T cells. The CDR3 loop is CATWDRPGSYYKKLF. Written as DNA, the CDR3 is TGTGCCACCTGGGACAGGCCGGGTAGTTATTATAAGAAACTCTTT.